This TCR beta chain was sequenced during a study of blood T cell repertoires in COVID-19. Study-level background: Samples representing acute and convalescent COVID-19 were sourced from the United States, Italy and Spain. T cells, B-cell-depleted T cells, or PBMCs provided the cDNA or gDNA that served as material.

The CDR3 is made up of 14 amino acids. Per the germline V gene, CDR1 is SGHNT and CDR2 is YENEEA. With V trimmed by 4 bases and J by 6 bases, 2 bases remained unmatched. Libraries were prepared by immunoSEQ multiplex PCR; TCRdb keeps only in-frame clonotypes and omits some of them. The sample holds hundreds of thousands of clones, roughly nine tenths seen once. Sequencing used peripheral blood. This chain links TRBV11-3 with TRBJ2-3, with TRBD2 matching 12 bases. This receptor was obtained from a woman between 45 and 60 years old with acute or convalescent COVID-19. The CDR3 region is CASSSGTSGDTQYF. The CDR3 region has the DNA TGTGCCAGCAGCTCCGGGACTAGCGGGGATACGCAGTATTTT.